This entry lists 13 T cell receptor beta chains sequenced from one sample in a study of blood T cell repertoires in COVID-19. Using immunoSEQ multiplex PCR, the repertoire was profiled, and TCRdb retains in-frame clones only, with some absent. The sample gives 150,000 to 200,000 clones, 86% of which show up once; about a tenth is in the top ten. Sequenced sample: peripheral blood. These receptors were taken from a woman aged 55 to 70 with COVID-19, enrolled during active disease.

This chain links TRBV27 with TRBJ2-1; 10 nucleotides align to TRBD2. V gave up 1 base and J gave up 4 bases; unmatched junction bases: 7. Per germline, CDR1 MNHEY and CDR2 SMNVEV (reference sequence). The CDR3 covers 17 residues. This chain's CDR3 is CASSLYSGLAEYNEQFF. The DNA for the CDR3 is TGTGCCAGCAGTTTATACTCAGGACTAGCGGAATACAATGAGCAGTTCTTC.

This clone was seen only once. V usage is TRBV5-1 and J usage is TRBJ1-1, with a possible D match to TRBD1 (5 bases). Trimming removed 4 bases from V and 1 base from J, with 8 bases in between. Germline values: CDR1 SGHRS, CDR2 YFSETQ. The CDR3 runs to 13 residues. CDR3 coding DNA: TGCGCCAGCAGCCACGGACAGAACACTGAAGCTTTCTTT. Amino acid sequence: CASSHGQNTEAFF.

In its sample, this clone was seen a few times. The gene calls are TRBV7-2 and TRBJ2-7, with a weak D call TRBD2 (5 bases). The CDR3 covers 14 residues. V was cut by 6 bases and J by 2 bases, with 14 bases left in between. Per germline, CDR1 SGHTA and CDR2 FQGNSA. CDR3 DNA sequence: TGTGCCAGCAGTACCCGGACTTCCACCTACGAGCAGTACTTC. This codes for CASSTRTSTYEQYF.

The rearrangement links TRBV5-6 to TRBJ1-6; D not certain. The V gene lost 0 bases and the J gene lost 0 bases, with 4 bases spanning the gap. There are 15 residues in the CDR3. CDR1 and CDR2 (germline): SGHDT, YYEEEE. Here the CDR3 DNA reads TGTGCCAGCAGCTTGGAGAGCTCCTATAATTCACCCCTCCACTTT. Its translation: CASSLESSYNSPLHF.

The V gene is TRBV10-1, the J gene TRBJ1-6; D is ambiguous. Germline V lookup: CDR1 WNHNN, CDR2 SYGVQD (reference sequence). V was shortened by 11 bases and J by 7 bases, with 21 bases between the two germline ends. The CDR3 loop spans 15 amino acids. CDR3 coding DNA: TGCGCCCGCTGCCGATCGGGGAAATCAAATTCACCCCTCCACTTT. It yields the protein CARCRSGKSNSPLHF.

This chain uses TRBV5-4 with TRBJ1-1, with 8 bases that match TRBD1. The V segment lost 4 bases and the J segment 1 base; nucleotides outside the gene matches: 9. Germline CDR1 reads SGHNT; CDR2 reads YYREEE (reference sequence). This CDR3 contains 16 residues. The CDR3 loop is CASSRKGQASNTEAFF. CDR3 in DNA: TGTGCCAGCAGCCGAAAGGGACAGGCATCGAACACTGAAGCTTTCTTT.

The gene calls are TRBV7-2 and TRBJ2-1; 8 bases match TRBD1. Per the germline V gene, CDR1 is SGHTA and CDR2 is FQGNSA. V was pared by 1 base and J by 7 bases, with 3 bases of the junction left unmatched. CDR3 length equals 14 residues. The CDR3 DNA sequence: TGTGCCAGCAGCTTAGTGGGACAGGTGAATGAGCAGTTCTTC. Its protein product is CASSLVGQVNEQFF.

The chain couples TRBV5-4 to TRBJ1-2; D gene uncertain. Trimming stripped 5 bases from V and 2 bases from J, with 16 bases between. This CDR3 comprises 15 residues. Germline assignment: CDR1 SGHNT and CDR2 YYREEE (reference sequence). Here the CDR3 DNA reads TGTGCCAGCAGTCCCTCGAACAGTCGCAACTATGGCTACACCTTC. This sequence encodes CASSPSNSRNYGYTF.

The rearrangement joins TRBV5-1 to TRBJ2-7; D not resolved. Germline values: CDR1 SGHRS, CDR2 YFSETQ. The V gene lost 4 bases and the J gene lost 3 bases, with 8 bases spanning the gap. The CDR3 sequence is 12 residues long. CDR3 loop: CASSPTGYEQYF. For the CDR3, the DNA is TGCGCCAGCAGCCCTACTGGCTACGAGCAGTACTTC. The whole variable domain, filled in from reference TRBV5-1 and TRBJ2-7, reads KAGVTQTPRYLIKTRGQQVTLSCSPISGHRSVSWYQQTPGQGLQFLFEYFSETQRNKGNFPGRFSGRQFSNSRSEMNVSTLELGDSALYLCASSPTGYEQYFGPGTRLTVT.

The chain has TRBV5-1 and TRBJ2-3; TRBD2 matches 9 bases. The CDR3 runs to 16 residues. V lost 1 base and J lost 5; bases outside the gene matches: 8. Germline V lookup: CDR1 SGHRS, CDR2 YFSETQ. The CDR3, as DNA: TGCGCCAGCAGCTTGAGTTTAGCGGGAGCGGGAGATACGCAGTATTTT. It is translated as CASSLSLAGAGDTQYF.

The chain carries TRBV25-1 and TRBJ1-6; tentative D call: TRBD1 (6 bases). The germline gives CDR1 MGHDK, CDR2 SYGVNS. This CDR3 region has 16 residues. Trimming took 0 bases from V and 9 from J, leaving 15 bases between them. CDR3 nucleotide sequence: TGTGCCAGCAGTGAATATGGCAGGGGAGAGGGTTCACCCCTCCACTTT. This gives the protein CASSEYGRGEGSPLHF.

The chain recombines TRBV10-3 with TRBJ2-6; D ambiguous. The CDR3 is made up of 18 amino acids. Germline CDR1 is ENHRY and CDR2 is SYGVKD. The V gene lost 0 bases and the J gene lost 0 bases, with 12 bases spanning the gap. In DNA form, the CDR3 reads TGTGCCATCAGTGAGTCTGTCCCAGTTGGCTCTGGGGCCAACGTCCTGACTTTC. Translated, it gives CAISESVPVGSGANVLTF.

The V gene is TRBV11-2, the J gene TRBJ2-7; tentatively, D is TRBD2 (5 bases). The CDR3 loop spans 13 amino acids. Trimming took 1 base from V and 6 from J, leaving 10 bases between them. Germline V gene lookup returns CDR1 SGHAT and CDR2 FQNNGV. The CDR3 nucleotides read TGTGCCAGCAGCTTAGCCGGGATAGGCGAGCAGTACTTC. Residues: CASSLAGIGEQYF.